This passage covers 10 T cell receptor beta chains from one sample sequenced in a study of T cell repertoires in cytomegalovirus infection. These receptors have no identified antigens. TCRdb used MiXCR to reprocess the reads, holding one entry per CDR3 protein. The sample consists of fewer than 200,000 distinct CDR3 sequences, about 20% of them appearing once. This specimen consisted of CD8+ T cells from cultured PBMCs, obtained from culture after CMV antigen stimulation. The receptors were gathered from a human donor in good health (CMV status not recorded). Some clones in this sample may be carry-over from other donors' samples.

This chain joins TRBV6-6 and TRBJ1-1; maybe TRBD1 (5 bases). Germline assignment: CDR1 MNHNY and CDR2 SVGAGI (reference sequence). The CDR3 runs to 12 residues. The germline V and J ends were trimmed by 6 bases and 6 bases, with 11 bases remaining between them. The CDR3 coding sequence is TGTGCCAGCAGCCAAGGGGCATCTGAAGCTTTCTTT. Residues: CASSQGASEAFF.

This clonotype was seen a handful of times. The CDR3 reads CASIGGYNEQFF. The CDR3 DNA sequence: TGTGCCAGCATAGGGGGGTACAATGAGCAGTTCTTC. The chain joins TRBV27 to TRBJ2-1; D could derive from TRBD1 or TRBD2 (6 bases each). V was shortened by 7 bases and J by 4 bases, with 8 bases between the two germline ends. CDR1 is MNHEY and CDR2 is SMNVEV in the germline V gene (reference sequence). The CDR3 sequence is 12 residues long.

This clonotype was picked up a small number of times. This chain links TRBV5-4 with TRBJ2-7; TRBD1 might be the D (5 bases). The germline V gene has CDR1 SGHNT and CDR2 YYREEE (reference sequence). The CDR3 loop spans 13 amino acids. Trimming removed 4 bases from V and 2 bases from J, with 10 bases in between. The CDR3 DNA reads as TGTGCCAGCAGCCCGTCCAGGGCCTACGAGCAGTACTTC. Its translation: CASSPSRAYEQYF.

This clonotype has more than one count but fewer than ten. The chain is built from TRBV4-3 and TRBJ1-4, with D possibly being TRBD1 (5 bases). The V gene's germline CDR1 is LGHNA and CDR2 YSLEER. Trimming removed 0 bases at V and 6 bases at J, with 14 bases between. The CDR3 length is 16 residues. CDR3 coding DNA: TGCGCCAGCAGCCAAGATCGGGGCTTTAAGGATGAAAAACTGTTTTTT. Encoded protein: CASSQDRGFKDEKLFF.

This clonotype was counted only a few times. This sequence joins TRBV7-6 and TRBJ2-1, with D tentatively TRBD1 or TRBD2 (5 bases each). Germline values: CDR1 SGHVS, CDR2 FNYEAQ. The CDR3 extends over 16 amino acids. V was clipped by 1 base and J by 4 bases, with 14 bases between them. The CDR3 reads CASSLVRDGPYNEQFF. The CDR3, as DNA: TGTGCCAGCAGCTTAGTCCGGGACGGCCCTTACAATGAGCAGTTCTTC. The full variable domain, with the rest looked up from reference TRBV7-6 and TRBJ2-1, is GAGVSQSPRYKVTKRGQDVALRCDPISGHVSLYWYRQALGQGPEFLTYFNYEAQQDKSGLPNDRFSAERPEGSISTLTIQRTEQRDSAMYRCASSLVRDGPYNEQFFGPGTRLTVL.

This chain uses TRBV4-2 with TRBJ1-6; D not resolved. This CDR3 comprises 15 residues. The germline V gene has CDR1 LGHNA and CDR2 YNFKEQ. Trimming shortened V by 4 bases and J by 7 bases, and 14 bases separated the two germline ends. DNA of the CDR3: TGTGCCAGCAGCCGGACCGCCGGAGGGAATTCACCCCTCCACTTT. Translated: CASSRTAGGNSPLHF.

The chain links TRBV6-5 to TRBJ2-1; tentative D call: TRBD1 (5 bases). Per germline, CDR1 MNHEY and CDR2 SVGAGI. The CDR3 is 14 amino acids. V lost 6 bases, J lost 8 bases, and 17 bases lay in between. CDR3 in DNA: TGTGCCAGCAGAGGGGTTTTCGGGCACGATGAGCAGTTCTTC. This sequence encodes CASRGVFGHDEQFF.

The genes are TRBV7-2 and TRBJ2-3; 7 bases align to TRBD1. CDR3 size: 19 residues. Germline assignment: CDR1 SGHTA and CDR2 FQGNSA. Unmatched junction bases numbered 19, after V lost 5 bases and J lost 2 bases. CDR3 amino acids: CASSGEGDATGHYTDTQYF. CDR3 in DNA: TGTGCCAGCAGCGGCGAGGGCGATGCGACAGGGCATTACACAGATACGCAGTATTTT.

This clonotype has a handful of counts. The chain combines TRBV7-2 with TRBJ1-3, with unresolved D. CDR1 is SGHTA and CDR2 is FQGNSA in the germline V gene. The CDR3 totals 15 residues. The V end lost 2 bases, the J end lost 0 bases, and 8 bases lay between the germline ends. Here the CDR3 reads CASSLQSYSGNTIYF. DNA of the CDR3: TGTGCCAGCAGCTTACAGTCCTACTCTGGAAACACCATATATTTT.

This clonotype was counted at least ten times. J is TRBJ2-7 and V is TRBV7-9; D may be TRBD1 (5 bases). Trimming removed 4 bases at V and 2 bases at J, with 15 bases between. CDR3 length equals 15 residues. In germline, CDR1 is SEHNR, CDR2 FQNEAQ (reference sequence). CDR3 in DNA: TGTGCCAGCAGCTCTCCCGACAGCTCCACCTACGAGCAGTACTTC. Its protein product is CASSSPDSSTYEQYF.